This TCR beta chain came from a study of blood T cell repertoires in COVID-19. Study-level background: The study drew acute and convalescent COVID-19 samples from the United States, Italy and Spain. PBMCs, B-cell-depleted T cells, or T cells were the source of the cDNA or gDNA that made up the material.

The CDR3 extends over 12 amino acids. V was trimmed by 5 bases and J by 6 bases, leaving 9 bases between them. Germline values: CDR1 SGHAT, CDR2 FQNNGV. In the source study's methods: Amplifying reference gene primers gave estimates of nucleated cell counts. The data were produced by immunoSEQ multiplex PCR, yet TCRdb's version contains in-frame clones alone and is incomplete. That table furnishes V, J and clone size, whereas the DNA furnished D and trimming. The repertoire holds under 300,000 clones, with about 86% as singletons. The receptor comes from a woman at least 80 years old with acute or convalescent COVID-19. The sample consisted of peripheral blood. The gene calls are TRBV11-2 and TRBJ2-3; D is possibly TRBD1 (6 bases). The CDR3 nucleotides read TGTGCCAGCAGCATTACAGGGGATACGCAGTATTTT. Its protein product is CASSITGDTQYF.